This T cell receptor beta chain was sequenced in a study of cytomegalovirus exposure and HLA in healthy donors. The PCR ran on 60 Vbeta and 13 Jbeta primers. In the original analysis: An analysis that came later counted some 85 million unique TCR beta chains, some 11 million shared. Assay used: immunoSEQ multiplex PCR; TCRdb lists only in-frame clones, some missing. From that table come the V and J calls and clone size; the DNA was used to work out D and trimming. There are 60,000 to 90,000 clones in the sample; roughly 67% occur only once, and about 7.4% lies in the top ten. CDR1 and CDR2 (germline): WSHSY, SAAADI. The length of the CDR3 is 15 residues. After removal of 7 bases from V and 2 bases from J, the junction contained 11 bases not matched to a gene. General study findings and limits: TCR beta chains associated with HLA were, in a later analysis, more clonally expanded than equally common others. With high specificity and sensitivity, the classifier reportedly diagnosed cytomegalovirus status.

Regarding this clone: Its specificity is unknown.

The sample consisted of PBMCs. The origin of this receptor is a man between 40 and 49 years old in good health and CMV-seropositive. The V call is TRBV10-2, the J call TRBJ2-7, with 7 bases fitting TRBD2. The CDR3 DNA reads as TGCGCCAGCATCCCTAGCGGAGTTAACACCTACGAGCAGTACTTC. This translates into CASIPSGVNTYEQYF.